The rows below give T cell receptor beta chains drawn from one sample of a study of cytomegalovirus exposure and HLA in healthy donors. Method: immunoSEQ multiplex PCR; TCRdb's copy keeps in-frame clones and lacks some. The sample includes 300,000 to 400,000 clones, about nine tenths seen only once; the top ten take under 0.9%. Specimen: PBMCs. The receptors shown here come from a woman between 18 and 29 years old in good health and CMV-seronegative. The CDR3 runs from the conserved cysteine through the conserved F or W. D genes are given only for firm matches. The size field is filled for only some rows; it gives once, few, many or a size class.

J,D,V,size,CDR3,DNA
TRBJ2-7,TRBD1,TRBV6-5,-,CASSPYETGVHEQYF,TGTGCCAGCAGTCCTTATGAGACAGGGGTCCACGAGCAGTACTTC
TRBJ2-1,TRBD1,TRBV27,-,CASSPRDRVFGEQFF,TGTGCCAGCAGTCCCCGGGACAGGGTTTTCGGTGAGCAGTTCTTC
TRBJ2-7,TRBD2,TRBV30,-,CAWSVLAGGPYEQYF,TGTGCCTGGAGTGTACTGGCGGGGGGACCCTACGAGCAGTACTTC
TRBJ1-2,-,TRBV28,-,CASSLQGGSPSNYGYTF,TGTGCCAGCAGCTTACAAGGGGGATCACCCTCTAACTATGGCTACACCTTC
TRBJ2-7,-,TRBV27,-,CASSFRVVGSGPSYEQYF,TGTGCCAGCAGTTTTCGGGTGGTGGGGAGTGGGCCCTCCTACGAGCAGTACTTC
TRBJ2-7,-,TRBV27,-,CASSLSGYGGEQYF,TGTGCCAGCAGTTTATCGGGGTACGGGGGCGAGCAGTACTTC
TRBJ1-1,TRBD1,TRBV15,-,CATSRITGGRTEAFF,TGTGCCACCAGCAGGATAACAGGGGGACGAACTGAAGCTTTCTTT
TRBJ2-3,-,TRBV5-4,-,CASSSTGWGKTDTQYF,TGTGCCAGCAGCTCCACAGGGTGGGGTAAGACAGATACGCAGTATTTT
TRBJ1-1,TRBD1,TRBV27,-,CASSLVGTGNTEAFF,TGTGCCAGCAGTTTAGTTGGGACAGGGAACACTGAAGCTTTCTTT
TRBJ1-1,-,TRBV7-2,-,CASRRTENTEAFF,TGTGCCAGCAGACGGACAGAGAACACTGAAGCTTTCTTT
TRBJ2-1,TRBD1,TRBV25-1,-,CASSSLRDRAYNEQFF,TGTGCCAGCAGTTCCCTCCGGGACAGGGCCTACAATGAGCAGTTCTTC
TRBJ1-2,-,TRBV10-3,-,CAISPDRLAYGYTF,TGTGCCATCAGCCCTGACAGGCTAGCTTATGGCTACACCTTC
TRBJ1-2,TRBD1,TRBV28,-,CASSQLLDRGPVYGYTF,TGTGCCAGCAGCCAACTTTTAGACAGGGGGCCTGTCTATGGCTACACCTTC
TRBJ1-5,TRBD1,TRBV27,-,CASSFSGGFSNQPQHF,TGTGCCAGCAGTTTCTCAGGGGGCTTTAGCAATCAGCCCCAGCATTTT
TRBJ2-1,TRBD2,TRBV5-6,-,CASSLGTNSISYNEQFF,TGTGCCAGCAGCCTCGGGACTAACTCTATCTCCTACAATGAGCAGTTCTTC
TRBJ1-2,TRBD1,TRBV9,few,CASSAGQVLVDGYTF,TGTGCCAGCAGCGCCGGACAGGTTTTGGTGGATGGCTACACCTTC
TRBJ1-1,-,TRBV29-1,-,CSVEPRATGPTEAFF,TGCAGCGTTGAGCCCCGAGCAACAGGGCCCACTGAAGCTTTCTTT
TRBJ2-3,TRBD1,TRBV5-1,-,CASRSGQGGTDTQYF,TGCGCCAGCAGATCGGGACAGGGAGGTACAGATACGCAGTATTTT
TRBJ1-2,TRBD1,TRBV10-3,-,CAISPGGGYTF,TGTGCCATCAGTCCAGGGGGTGGCTACACCTTC
TRBJ2-2,TRBD2,TRBV5-4,-,CASRLSGGQVGELFF,TGTGCCAGCAGGCTTAGCGGGGGCCAAGTGGGGGAGCTGTTTTTT
TRBJ1-5,-,TRBV5-6,-,CASSRRSQRNPNQPQHF,TGTGCCAGCAGCCGACGGTCCCAGCGAAATCCCAATCAGCCCCAGCATTTT
TRBJ1-2,-,TRBV9,-,CASSVGRGTFYGYTF,TGTGCCAGCAGCGTAGGTAGGGGTACATTCTATGGCTACACCTTC
TRBJ1-2,TRBD1,TRBV14,-,CASSPLTGGKGYTF,TGTGCCAGCAGCCCTTTGACAGGGGGCAAAGGCTACACCTTC
TRBJ2-7,TRBD1,TRBV6-5,-,CASSYSPGGGEQYF,TGTGCCAGCAGTTACTCACCAGGGGGCGGCGAGCAGTACTTC
TRBJ2-7,TRBD2,TRBV29-1,once,CSVEGGLAGGGPHEQYF,TGCAGCGTTGAAGGCGGACTAGCGGGGGGCGGGCCCCACGAGCAGTACTTC
TRBJ1-6,TRBD1,TRBV5-1,-,CASSAPGGSNSPLHF,TGCGCCAGCAGCGCTCCAGGGGGCAGTAATTCACCCCTCCACTTT
TRBJ2-2,-,TRBV30,-,CAWSQGGTGELFF,TGTGCCTGGAGCCAGGGGGGAACCGGGGAGCTGTTTTTT
TRBJ2-7,TRBD2,TRBV30,-,CAWSVGGGDEQYF,TGTGCCTGGAGTGTCGGGGGAGGGGACGAGCAGTACTTC
TRBJ2-7,-,TRBV28,-,CASSPGGPYEQYF,TGTGCCAGCAGTCCCGGGGGGCCCTACGAGCAGTACTTC
TRBJ2-3,-,TRBV9,-,CASSVGGGGTQYF,TGTGCCAGCAGCGTAGGGGGGGGCGGTACGCAGTATTTT
TRBJ2-1,TRBD2,TRBV27,-,CASRRIAGGPYNEQFF,TGTGCCAGCAGACGCATAGCGGGAGGGCCCTACAATGAGCAGTTCTTC
TRBJ1-5,-,TRBV7-9,few,CASSLASTASNQPQHF,TGTGCCAGCAGCTTAGCTTCGACAGCCTCCAATCAGCCCCAGCATTTT
TRBJ1-5,-,TRBV7-9,-,CASSPGSDQPQHF,TGTGCCAGCAGCCCCGGGAGCGATCAGCCCCAGCATTTT
TRBJ2-3,TRBD2,TRBV7-9,-,CASSSGEGHTQYF,TGTGCCAGCAGCTCGGGGGAGGGCCATACGCAGTATTTT
TRBJ2-7,TRBD1,TRBV6-6,-,CASRDRGVYEQYF,TGTGCCAGCAGGGACAGGGGGGTCTACGAGCAGTACTTC
TRBJ2-7,TRBD1,TRBV4-1,-,CASSQGQGAYEQYF,TGCGCCAGCAGCCAAGGGCAGGGGGCTTACGAGCAGTACTTC
TRBJ2-7,TRBD1,TRBV2,few,CASSLGQGGYEQYF,TGTGCCAGCAGTCTGGGACAGGGCGGGTACGAGCAGTACTTC
TRBJ2-3,TRBD1,TRBV6-5,-,CASSSGQRQGTDTQYF,TGTGCCAGCAGTTCGGGACAGAGACAAGGCACAGATACGCAGTATTTT
TRBJ2-1,TRBD2,TRBV27,-,CASSQASGSLYNEQFF,TGTGCCAGCAGCCAAGCGAGCGGGAGTCTATACAATGAGCAGTTCTTC
TRBJ1-1,-,TRBV29-1,-,CSVTGTRNTEAFF,TGCAGCGTTACAGGGACAAGGAACACTGAAGCTTTCTTT
TRBJ2-1,TRBD2,TRBV9,-,CASSVVGTSGRNEQFF,TGTGCCAGCAGCGTAGTTGGGACTAGCGGGAGGAATGAGCAGTTCTTC
TRBJ1-1,TRBD1,TRBV30,-,CAWWGTGGNFAEAFF,TGTGCCTGGTGGGGGACAGGGGGAAATTTTGCTGAAGCTTTCTTT
TRBJ2-2,TRBD2,TRBV6-5,-,CASSYSGLGAGELFF,TGTGCCAGCAGTTACTCGGGACTAGGGGCGGGGGAGCTGTTTTTT
TRBJ2-7,-,TRBV6-1,-,CASRTGLSSYEQYF,TGTGCCAGCAGGACAGGATTGAGCTCCTACGAGCAGTACTTC
TRBJ2-3,-,TRBV6-5,-,CASSQGGIGTDTQYF,TGTGCCAGCAGCCAGGGGGGTATTGGCACAGATACGCAGTATTTT
TRBJ2-7,-,TRBV27,-,CASSPRPGTYHEQYF,TGTGCCAGCAGTCCTCGTCCCGGGACATACCACGAGCAGTACTTC
TRBJ2-7,-,TRBV27,-,CASSLGGSSYEQYF,TGTGCCAGCAGCCTCGGGGGTAGCTCCTACGAGCAGTACTTC
TRBJ1-6,-,TRBV28,-,CASSPGLYNSPLHF,TGTGCCAGCAGTCCGGGACTCTATAATTCACCCCTCCACTTT
TRBJ2-3,-,TRBV6-6,-,CASSYATGATDTQYF,TGTGCCAGCAGTTACGCGACAGGCGCCACAGATACGCAGTATTTT
TRBJ2-3,TRBD2,TRBV7-2,-,CASSLGLAGVGDTQYF,TGTGCCAGCAGCTTAGGACTAGCGGGAGTCGGGGATACGCAGTATTTT
TRBJ2-1,TRBD2,TRBV9,-,CASSPLAGGYNEQFF,TGTGCCAGCAGTCCACTAGCGGGTGGCTACAATGAGCAGTTCTTC
TRBJ2-5,TRBD2,TRBV7-6,-,CASSSGTSVETQYF,TGTGCCAGCAGCTCCGGGACTAGCGTGGAGACCCAGTACTTC